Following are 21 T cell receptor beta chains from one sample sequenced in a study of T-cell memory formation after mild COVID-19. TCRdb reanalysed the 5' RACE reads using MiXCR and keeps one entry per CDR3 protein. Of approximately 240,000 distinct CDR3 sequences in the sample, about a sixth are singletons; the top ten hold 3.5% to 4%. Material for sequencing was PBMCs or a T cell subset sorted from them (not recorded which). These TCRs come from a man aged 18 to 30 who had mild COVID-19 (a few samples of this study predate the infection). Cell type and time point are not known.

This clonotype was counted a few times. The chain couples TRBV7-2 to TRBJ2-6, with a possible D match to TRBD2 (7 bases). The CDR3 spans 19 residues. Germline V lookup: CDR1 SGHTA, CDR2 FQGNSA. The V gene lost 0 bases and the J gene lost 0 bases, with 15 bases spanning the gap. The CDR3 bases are TGTGCCAGCAGCTTAGCGTGGGGGGGGCGGAGCTCTGGGGCCAACGTCCTGACTTTC. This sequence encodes CASSLAWGGRSSGANVLTF.

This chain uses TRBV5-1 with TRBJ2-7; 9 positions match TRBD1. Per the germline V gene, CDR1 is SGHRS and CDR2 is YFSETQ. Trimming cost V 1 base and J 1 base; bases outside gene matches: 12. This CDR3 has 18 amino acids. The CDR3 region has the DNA TGCGCCAGCAGCTTGTTCCCGACAGGGGGATCATCTTCCTACGAGCAGTACTTC. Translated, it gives CASSLFPTGGSSSYEQYF.

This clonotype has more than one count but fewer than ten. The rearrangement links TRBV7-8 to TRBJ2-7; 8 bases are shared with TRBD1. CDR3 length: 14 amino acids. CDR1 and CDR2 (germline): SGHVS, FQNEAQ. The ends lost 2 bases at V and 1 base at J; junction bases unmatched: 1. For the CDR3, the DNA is TGTGCCAGCAGCTTACGACAGGGGTCCTACGAGCAGTACTTC. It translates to CASSLRQGSYEQYF.

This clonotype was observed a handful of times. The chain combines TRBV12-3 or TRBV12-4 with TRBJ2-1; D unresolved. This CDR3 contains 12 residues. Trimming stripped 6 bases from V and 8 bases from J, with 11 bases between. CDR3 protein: CASRDGLHEQFF. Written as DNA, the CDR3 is TGTGCCAGCAGGGACGGTTTGCATGAGCAGTTCTTC.

The CDR3 DNA reads as TGCGCCAGCAGCCAGGAGACAGGGGGGAGCCCTAATGAGCAGTTCTTC. Its protein product is CASSQETGGSPNEQFF. V is TRBV5-1 and J is TRBJ2-1, with 9 bases that match TRBD1. With 4 bases clipped from V and 7 bases from J, the junction kept 12 bases outside the gene matches. The CDR3 sequence is 16 residues long. Looked up from germline, CDR1 is SGHRS and CDR2 is YFSETQ.

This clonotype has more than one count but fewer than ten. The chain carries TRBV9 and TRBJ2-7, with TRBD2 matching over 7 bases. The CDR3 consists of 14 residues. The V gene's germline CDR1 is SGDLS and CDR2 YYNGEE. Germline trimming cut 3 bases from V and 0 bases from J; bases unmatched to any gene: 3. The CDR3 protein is CASSGGRDSYEQYF. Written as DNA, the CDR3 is TGTGCCAGCAGCGGGGGGAGGGACTCCTACGAGCAGTACTTC.

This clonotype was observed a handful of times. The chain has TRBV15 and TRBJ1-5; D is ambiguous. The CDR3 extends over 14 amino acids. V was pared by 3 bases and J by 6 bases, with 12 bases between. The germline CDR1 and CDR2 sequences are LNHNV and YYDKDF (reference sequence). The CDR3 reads CATSRPGKTQPQHF. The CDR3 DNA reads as TGTGCCACCAGCAGGCCGGGGAAGACTCAGCCCCAGCATTTT.

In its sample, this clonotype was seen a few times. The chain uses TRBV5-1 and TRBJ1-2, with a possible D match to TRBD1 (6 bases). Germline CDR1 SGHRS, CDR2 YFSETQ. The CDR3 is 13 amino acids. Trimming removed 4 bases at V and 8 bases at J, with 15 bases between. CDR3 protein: CASSPQTGGGYTF. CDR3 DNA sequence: TGCGCCAGCAGCCCTCAGACAGGCGGGGGCTACACCTTC. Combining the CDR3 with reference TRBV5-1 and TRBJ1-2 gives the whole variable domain KAGVTQTPRYLIKTRGQQVTLSCSPISGHRSVSWYQQTPGQGLQFLFEYFSETQRNKGNFPGRFSGRQFSNSRSEMNVSTLELGDSALYLCASSPQTGGGYTFGSGTRLTVV.

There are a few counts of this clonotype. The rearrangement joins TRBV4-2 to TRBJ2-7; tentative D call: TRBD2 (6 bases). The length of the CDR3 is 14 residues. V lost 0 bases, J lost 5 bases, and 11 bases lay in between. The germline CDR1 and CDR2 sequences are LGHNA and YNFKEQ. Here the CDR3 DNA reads TGTGCCAGCAGCCAAGATCGGAGGGAGGACGAGCAGTACTTC. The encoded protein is CASSQDRREDEQYF.

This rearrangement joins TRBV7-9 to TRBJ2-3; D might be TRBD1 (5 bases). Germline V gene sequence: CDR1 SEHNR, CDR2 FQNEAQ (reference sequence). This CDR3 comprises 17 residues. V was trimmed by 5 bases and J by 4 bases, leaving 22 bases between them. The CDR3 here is CASSAKPGPQGADTQYF. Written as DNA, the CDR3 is TGTGCCAGCAGCGCCAAACCCGGGCCCCAAGGGGCAGATACGCAGTATTTT.

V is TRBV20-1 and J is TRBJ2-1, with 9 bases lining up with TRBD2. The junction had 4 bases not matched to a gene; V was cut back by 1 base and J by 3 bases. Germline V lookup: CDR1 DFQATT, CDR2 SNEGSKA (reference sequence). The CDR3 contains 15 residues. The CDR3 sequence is CSARVGLANYNEQFF. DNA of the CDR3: TGCAGTGCTAGAGTGGGACTAGCTAACTACAATGAGCAGTTCTTC.

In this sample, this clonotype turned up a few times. The DNA of the CDR3 is TGCGCCAGCAGCTTGGTTGGCAGCTCCATGGTTGAAAAACTGTTTTTT. Its translation is CASSLVGSSMVEKLFF. V usage is TRBV5-1 and J usage is TRBJ1-4; D is undetermined. The CDR3 contains 16 residues. The germline CDR1 and CDR2 sequences are SGHRS and YFSETQ. The V and J ends lost 0 bases and 7 bases respectively, with 16 bases between them.

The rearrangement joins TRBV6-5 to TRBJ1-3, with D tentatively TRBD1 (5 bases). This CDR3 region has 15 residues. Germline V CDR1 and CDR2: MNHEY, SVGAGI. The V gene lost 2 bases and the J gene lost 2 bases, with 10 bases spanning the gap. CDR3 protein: CASSYGAFPGNTIYF. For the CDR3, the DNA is TGTGCCAGCAGTTACGGGGCGTTCCCTGGAAACACCATATATTTT.

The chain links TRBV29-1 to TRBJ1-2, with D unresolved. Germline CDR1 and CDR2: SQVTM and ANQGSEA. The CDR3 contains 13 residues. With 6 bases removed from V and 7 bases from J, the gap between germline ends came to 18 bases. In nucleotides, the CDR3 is TGCAGCGTGGGCCTGGCGCGAGGGCTTGGCTACACCTTC. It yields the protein CSVGLARGLGYTF. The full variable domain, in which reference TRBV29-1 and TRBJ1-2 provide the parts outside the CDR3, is SAVISQKPSRDICQRGTSLTIQCQVDSQVTMMFWYRQQPGQSLTLIATANQGSEATYESGFVIDKFPISRPNLTFSTLTVSNMSPEDSSIYLCSVGLARGLGYTFGSGTRLTVV.

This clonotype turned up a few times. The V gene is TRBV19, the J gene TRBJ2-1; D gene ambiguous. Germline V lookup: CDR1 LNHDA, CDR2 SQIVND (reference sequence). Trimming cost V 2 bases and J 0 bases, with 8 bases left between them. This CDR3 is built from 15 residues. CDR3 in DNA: TGTGCCAGTAGTATAAGTCATAGCTCCTACAATGAGCAGTTCTTC. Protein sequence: CASSISHSSYNEQFF.

CDR3 sequence reads: CASSISWDRYNEQFF. Written as DNA, the CDR3 is TGTGCCAGTAGTATTTCTTGGGACAGATACAATGAGCAGTTCTTC. This sequence joins TRBV19 and TRBJ2-1; 7 bases agree with TRBD1. With 3 bases clipped from V and 4 bases from J, the junction kept 6 bases outside the gene matches. The CDR3 is 15 residues long. Germline CDR1 LNHDA, CDR2 SQIVND (reference sequence).

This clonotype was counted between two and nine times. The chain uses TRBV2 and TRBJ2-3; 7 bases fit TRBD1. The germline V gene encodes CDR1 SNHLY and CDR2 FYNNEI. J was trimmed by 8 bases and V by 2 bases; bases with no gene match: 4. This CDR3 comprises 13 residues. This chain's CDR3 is CASSERGPATQYF. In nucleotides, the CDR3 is TGTGCCAGCAGTGAAAGGGGGCCCGCTACGCAGTATTTT.

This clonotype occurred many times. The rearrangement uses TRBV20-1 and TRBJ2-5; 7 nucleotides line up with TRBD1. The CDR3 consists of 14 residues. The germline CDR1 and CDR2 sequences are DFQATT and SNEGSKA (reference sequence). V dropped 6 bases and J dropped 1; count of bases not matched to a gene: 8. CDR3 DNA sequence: TGCAGTGCAGCACCTGGGACAGTCCAAGAGACCCAGTACTTC. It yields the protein CSAAPGTVQETQYF.

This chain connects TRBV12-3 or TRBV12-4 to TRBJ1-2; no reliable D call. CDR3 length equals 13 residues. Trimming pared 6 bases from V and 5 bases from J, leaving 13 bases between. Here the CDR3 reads CASRREGVYGYTF. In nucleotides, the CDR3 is TGTGCCAGCAGACGGGAGGGCGTTTATGGCTACACCTTC.

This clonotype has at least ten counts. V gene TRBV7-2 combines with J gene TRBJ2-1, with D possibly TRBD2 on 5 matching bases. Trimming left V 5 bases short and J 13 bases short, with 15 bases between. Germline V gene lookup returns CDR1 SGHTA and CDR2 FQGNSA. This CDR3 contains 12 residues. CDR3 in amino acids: CASSLIFGVQFF. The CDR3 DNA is TGTGCCAGCAGCCTGATCTTCGGGGTTCAGTTCTTC.

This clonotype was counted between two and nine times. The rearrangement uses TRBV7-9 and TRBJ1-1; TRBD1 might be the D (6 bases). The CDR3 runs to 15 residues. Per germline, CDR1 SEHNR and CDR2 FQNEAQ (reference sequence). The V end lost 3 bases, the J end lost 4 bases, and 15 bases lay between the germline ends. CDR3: CASSFLGGLGTEAFF. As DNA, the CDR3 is TGTGCCAGCAGCTTTCTGGGGGGGCTGGGCACTGAAGCTTTCTTT.